This TCR beta chain was captured by sequencing in a study of cytomegalovirus exposure and HLA in healthy donors. The study, taken as a whole, reports: Later findings reportedly placed an Asian-associated ancestry cluster below the roughly 690-donor mean for N-insertions. Productive status was seen about 90% or about 30% of the time for most TCR beta V segments in an earlier analysis. As a later analysis revealed, the rate of TCR association differed by HLA locus, with DRB1 most and HLA-C fewest.

PCR primers comprised 60 Vbeta and 13 Jbeta primers. This table comes from immunoSEQ multiplex PCR, and its TCRdb copy is limited to in-frame clones, with some not included. The sample lists approximately 150,000 clones; approximately 81% were seen once. Notes on this clone: Its antigen remains unknown.

J gave up 9 bases and V 4 bases, and 4 bases lay outside the gene matches. The CDR3 is made up of 14 amino acids. The germline gives CDR1 SEHNR, CDR2 FQNEAQ (reference sequence). This receptor was obtained from a man aged 45-65 years in good health and CMV-seropositive. J is TRBJ1-6 and V is TRBV7-9; TRBD1 aligns across 9 bases. Specimen: PBMCs. Here the CDR3 DNA reads TGTGCCAGCAGCTCCGGGACAGGGCTTTCACCCCTCCACTTT. Translated, it gives CASSSGTGLSPLHF.